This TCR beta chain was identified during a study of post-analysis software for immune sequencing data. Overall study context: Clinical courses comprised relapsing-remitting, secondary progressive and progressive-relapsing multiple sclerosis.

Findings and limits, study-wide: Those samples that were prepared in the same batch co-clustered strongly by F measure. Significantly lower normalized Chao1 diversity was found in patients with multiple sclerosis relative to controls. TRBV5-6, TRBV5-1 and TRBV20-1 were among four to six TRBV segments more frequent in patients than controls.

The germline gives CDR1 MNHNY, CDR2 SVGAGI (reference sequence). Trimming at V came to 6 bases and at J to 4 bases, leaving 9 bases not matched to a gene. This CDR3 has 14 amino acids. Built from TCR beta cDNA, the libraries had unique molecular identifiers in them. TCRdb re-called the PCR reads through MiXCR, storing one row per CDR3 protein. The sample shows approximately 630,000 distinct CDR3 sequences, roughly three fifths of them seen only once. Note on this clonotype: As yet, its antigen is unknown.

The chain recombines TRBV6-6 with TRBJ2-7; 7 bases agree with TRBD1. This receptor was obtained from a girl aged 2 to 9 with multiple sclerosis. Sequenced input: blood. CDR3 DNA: TGTGCCAGCAGCTATTCCGGGACAGAGTACGAGCAGTACTTC. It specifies CASSYSGTEYEQYF.